The present TCR beta chain was sequenced within a study of blood T cell repertoires in COVID-19 (dated by TCRdb to the early 2020s). About the full investigation: The collaborator samples originated in the United States, Italy and Spain and spanned the acute and convalescent phases of COVID-19. The prospective study material was composed of cDNA or gDNA derived from T cells, B-cell-depleted T cells, or PBMCs. Deeply sampled blood TCRbeta repertoires from subjects exposed to, actively infected with, or recovered from COVID-19 were included in the dataset. The repertoires were released in a freely available public database intended as a resource for research on the immune response to SARS-CoV-2. The samples were drawn from two sources: the first 160 participants of the ongoing ImmuneRACE study, and 1,000 to 1,500 subjects contributed by 6 global collaborators. Sample metadata almost always included a de-identified subject ID, COVID-19 status, age in years and sex. HLA class I and class II types, where available, came from metadata supplied by the sample provider rather than from assay-based typing.

TCRbeta CDR3 regions were amplified from genomic DNA by means of the immunoSEQ Assay, a bias-controlled multiplex PCR. The authors' pipeline ran thus. Nucleated cell counts per sample were estimated from amplification of reference gene primers within the assay. To quantify the absolute abundance of each unique TCRbeta CDR3 rearrangement, sequence reads were collapsed and filtered. For each sample, productive Simpson clonality was calculated by taking the square root of Simpson's diversity index across productive rearrangements. Sourced from immuneACCESS, this table was stored by TCRdb with only in-frame sequences that have V and J called. A share of the clones is absent; for the studies checked, an unresolved V gene accounts for under half, and the remainder has no known explanation. Clone size and V and J calls were adopted from that table, with D and trimming inferred from the DNA. This sample has approximately 110,000 clones in its table, and around three quarters of those were observed once. More than 4% of the sample rests with the top ten.

Worth noting for this clone: The specificity of this receptor is unknown. Nothing much larger sits one base from this clone, and base qualities are not available.

Relative to germline, V is missing 2 bases and J is missing 5 bases, with 5 bases of the junction outside any gene match. Per the germline V gene, SQVTM is the CDR1 and ANQGSEA is the CDR2. Including cysteine and phenylalanine, the CDR3 has 15 amino acids. Just the 45-base CDR3 DNA is kept, in frame starting at base 1. Whole blood was collected in K2EDTA tubes by collaborating institutions according to the institutions' own protocols. For TCRbeta analysis, collaborators shipped samples as frozen whole blood, isolated PBMCs, or DNA extracted from either of those sample types. General findings and caveats noted by the study authors: The quantity of clinical and demographic metadata differed by source and by participant and was supplied without curation.

The sequence is built from TRBV29-1 and TRBJ2-7, and TRBD2 aligns with 14 junction nucleotides. This receptor was obtained from a human donor in a cohort sampled during active or convalescent COVID-19. Sequenced: peripheral blood. The DNA reads as follows: TGCAGCGTTGAATTGGGACTAGCGGGAGACCACGAGCAGTACTTC. Translated, this gives CSVELGLAGDHEQYF.